The clone carrying this TCR beta chain was counted ten times or more. What it binds is unknown. Making the TCR beta libraries involved quantitative 5'-RACE with molecular barcodes. TCRdb re-called the 5' RACE reads through MiXCR, storing one row per CDR3 protein. The sample comprises about 240,000 distinct CDR3 sequences, 8% to 9.5% of which are singletons, and approximately 6.2% rests with the top ten. The data derive from a study of CD8 T cells in ankylosing spondylitis. General study results and limits: Typical of ankylosing spondylitis blood, it appeared, was a TCR beta motif of under 10 highly homologous variants.

CDR1 and CDR2 (germline): DFQATT, SNEGSKA (reference sequence). The CDR3 spans 13 residues. V lost 6 bases and J lost 5, with 14 bases in between. The sequencing input was blood, either unsorted or a sorted T cell fraction (not recorded which). The sequence came from a male donor with ankylosing spondylitis or in good health (not recorded which). The chain joins TRBV20-1 to TRBJ2-1; D tentatively fits TRBD1 or TRBD2 (6 bases each). This CDR3 reads CSATPGGHNEQFF. The CDR3, as DNA: TGCAGTGCCACCCCCGGGGGCCACAATGAGCAGTTCTTC.